The 30 T cell receptor beta chains listed next were all sequenced from one sample in a study of technical replicates of blood from a handful of donors. Here immunoSEQ multiplex PCR was the method, and the copy in TCRdb shows in-frame clones only, minus some. The sample shows roughly 62,000 clones, roughly 91% of them seen only once. Sequenced sample: PBMCs. The receptors here all came from a human donor in good health. Some clones in this sample may be carry-over from other donors' samples.

V usage is TRBV4-3 and J usage is TRBJ1-4; no definite D call. V was shortened by 1 base and J by 10 bases, with 16 bases between the two germline ends. CDR1 and CDR2 (germline): LGHNA, YSLEER. The CDR3 runs 15 residues. CDR3 bases: TGCGCCAGCAGCCAAGTCTTTTTACATTCTGGAAAACTGTTTTTT. Protein sequence: CASSQVFLHSGKLFF.

The V gene is TRBV6-1, the J gene TRBJ2-7; TRBD1 aligns across 7 bases. The V gene end was trimmed by 6 bases and the J gene end by 9 bases; junction bases not matched to a gene: 8. This CDR3 is built from 12 residues. Germline CDR1 MNHNS, CDR2 SASEGT. In DNA, the CDR3 is TGTGCCAGCAGCGCCAACGACAGGGCGCAGTACTTC. Amino acids: CASSANDRAQYF.

The chain uses TRBV14 and TRBJ2-1; D gene ambiguous. Germline V CDR1 and CDR2: SGHDN, FVKESK. V lost 3 bases and J 4 bases, leaving 10 bases between the germline ends. This CDR3 contains 14 residues. CDR3 coding DNA: TGTGCCAGCAGCCAGAGCGAAAGGTACAATGAGCAGTTCTTC. It codes for CASSQSERYNEQFF.

This chain connects TRBV2 to TRBJ1-6, with D uncertain. Trimming took 7 bases from V and 0 from J, leaving 16 bases between them. Germline assignment: CDR1 SNHLY and CDR2 FYNNEI. The CDR3 runs 17 residues. The CDR3 DNA follows: TGTGCCAGCACACATACTCGACAAAGCTCCTATAATTCACCCCTCCACTTT. Translating gives CASTHTRQSSYNSPLHF.

The rearrangement joins TRBV4-2 to TRBJ2-1, with 13 bases that match TRBD2. After removal of 7 bases from V and 5 bases from J, the junction contained 5 bases not matched to a gene. The CDR3 has 15 amino acids. In germline, CDR1 is LGHNA, CDR2 YNFKEQ. CDR3 nucleotide sequence: TGTGCCAGCACCGCGGGACTAGCGGGAAACAATGAGCAGTTCTTC. Translating gives CASTAGLAGNNEQFF.

V usage is TRBV19 and J usage is TRBJ2-7; perhaps TRBD1 as D (5 bases). In germline, CDR1 is LNHDA, CDR2 SQIVND (reference sequence). Trimming removed 3 bases at V and 5 bases at J, with 17 bases between. The CDR3 loop spans 15 amino acids. The CDR3 sequence: CASSIMGRVEDEQYF. The CDR3 DNA reads TGTGCCAGTAGTATTATGGGCAGGGTTGAGGACGAGCAGTACTTC.

About this clone: One base away lies a much larger clone, so this may be a sequencing read error. The V call is TRBV9, the J call TRBJ2-1; 10 nucleotides align to TRBD2. Per the germline V gene, CDR1 is SGDLS and CDR2 is YYNGEE. V shed 3 bases, J shed 0 bases, and the junction held 0 bases outside the gene matches. CDR3 length: 15 residues. The CDR3 reads CASSASGSSYNEQFF. CDR3 sequence (DNA): TGTGCCAGCAGCGCTAGCGGGAGCTCCTACAATGAGCAGTTCTTC.

The chain carries TRBV11-3 and TRBJ2-7; 9 nucleotides agree with TRBD1. J lost 9 bases, V lost 0 bases, and 9 bases had no gene match. CDR1 is SGHNT, CDR2 YENEEA, per germline. The CDR3 is made up of 15 amino acids. CDR3 coding DNA: TGTGCCAGCAGCTTAGATGGGGGACAGGGACGTCGGCAGTACTTC. Its protein product is CASSLDGGQGRRQYF.

This clone is a singleton in its sample. This chain uses TRBV19 with TRBJ2-1, with 7 bases matching TRBD1. The germline V gene has CDR1 LNHDA and CDR2 SQIVND (reference sequence). Trimming at V came to 10 bases and at J to 7 bases, leaving 10 bases not matched to a gene. The CDR3 totals 13 residues. The CDR3 coding sequence is TGTGCCACCTACGACAGGGCGTGGAATGAGCAGTTCTTC. This gives the protein CATYDRAWNEQFF.

This chain uses TRBV7-2 with TRBJ2-1, with D possibly TRBD1 on 6 matching bases. The CDR3 extends over 17 amino acids. Germline assignment: CDR1 SGHTA and CDR2 FQGNSA. Trimming shortened V by 5 bases and J by 5 bases, and 22 bases separated the two germline ends. CDR3 region: CASSELLSRGQNNEQFF. CDR3 coding DNA: TGTGCCAGCAGCGAACTACTTTCCCGGGGACAAAACAATGAGCAGTTCTTC.

The J gene is TRBJ1-6, the V gene TRBV2, with a possible D match to TRBD1 (6 bases). CDR1 and CDR2 (germline): SNHLY, FYNNEI. V lost 4 bases, J lost 16 bases, and 14 bases lay in between. This CDR3 region has 12 residues. The CDR3 spells CASSGDRKVLHF. Here the CDR3 DNA reads TGTGCCAGCAGTGGAGACAGGAAAGTACTCCACTTT.

This chain uses TRBV7-9 with TRBJ1-2, with D hard to call. Trimming took off 5 bases at V and 4 bases at J, with 14 bases between the two ends. Germline CDR1 is SEHNR and CDR2 is FQNEAQ (reference sequence). The CDR3 sequence is 14 residues long. CDR3 in DNA: TGTGCCAGCAGCCCAGACTTGGTCGGCTATGGCTACACCTTC. Amino acids: CASSPDLVGYGYTF.

This clone was counted a single time. The chain uses TRBV6-4 and TRBJ2-3; possible D gene TRBD2, 6 bases. Germline-derived CDR1 and CDR2 are MRHNA and SNTAGT. This CDR3 has 14 residues. V dropped 3 bases and J dropped 0 bases, with 7 bases sitting between them. The CDR3 DNA reads TGTGCCAGCAGTGAAAGCGGGAGCACAGATACGCAGTATTTT. Amino acid sequence: CASSESGSTDTQYF.

The genes are TRBV30 and TRBJ2-1; D is possibly TRBD2 (6 bases). This CDR3 contains 13 residues. Germline CDR1 reads GTSNPN; CDR2 reads SVGIG (reference sequence). V gave up 1 base and J gave up 6 bases, with 10 bases separating them. In nucleotides, the CDR3 is TGTGCCTGGAGTGCCGAACTAGCCAATGAGCAGTTCTTC. This translates into CAWSAELANEQFF. The full variable domain, with the rest looked up from reference TRBV30 and TRBJ2-1, is SQTIHQWPATLVQPVGSPLSLECTVEGTSNPNLYWYRQAAGRGLQLLFYSVGIGQISSEVPQNLSASRPQDRQFILSSKKLLLSDSGFYLCAWSAELANEQFFGPGTRLTVL.

V and J are TRBV4-3 and TRBJ2-5; 11 bases match TRBD1. This CDR3 is built from 15 residues. CDR1 and CDR2 (germline): LGHNA, YSLEER. V was clipped by 4 bases and J by 4 bases; unmatched bases: 5. This CDR3 is CASSPGTGGVETQYF. CDR3 bases: TGCGCCAGCAGCCCAGGGACAGGGGGTGTAGAGACCCAGTACTTC.

The rearrangement links TRBV9 to TRBJ1-2; possibly TRBD1 for D (6 bases). V lost 4 bases and J lost 1, with 20 bases in between. The length of the CDR3 is 17 residues. The germline V gene has CDR1 SGDLS and CDR2 YYNGEE. The CDR3 DNA reads as TGTGCCAGCAGCCCAACGAGTGGGGGCCGCGATAACTATGGCTACACCTTC. Encoded protein: CASSPTSGGRDNYGYTF.

V gene TRBV19 combines with J gene TRBJ2-1; the D gene is possibly TRBD1 (6 bases). There are 14 residues in the CDR3. Trimming shortened V by 4 bases and J by 3 bases, and 10 bases separated the two germline ends. The germline V gene encodes CDR1 LNHDA and CDR2 SQIVND (reference sequence). The CDR3, as DNA: TGTGCCAGTAGTAGCGACAGGATCTACAATGAGCAGTTCTTC. Translating gives CASSSDRIYNEQFF.

The chain's CDR3 is CASSGLAGALGDTQYF. CDR3 bases: TGTGCCAGCAGTGGACTAGCGGGGGCCTTGGGAGATACGCAGTATTTT. V is TRBV6-1 and J is TRBJ2-3, with TRBD2 identical over 12 bases. The CDR3 contains 16 residues. CDR1 is MNHNS, CDR2 SASEGT, per germline. V lost 4 bases and J lost 5; bases outside the gene matches: 7.

The J gene is TRBJ2-7, the V gene TRBV27; D is ambiguous. The germline CDR1 and CDR2 sequences are MNHEY and SMNVEV (reference sequence). The V end lost 5 bases, the J end lost 4 bases, and 21 bases lay between the germline ends. The CDR3 is 16 amino acids. Here the CDR3 reads CASSPRRVSLGYEQYF. The CDR3 DNA reads TGTGCCAGCAGTCCACGCCGGGTCTCCCTCGGGTACGAGCAGTACTTC.

The J gene is TRBJ2-7, the V gene TRBV11-2, with 8 bases that match TRBD2. Germline V CDR1 and CDR2: SGHAT, FQNNGV. V was clipped by 5 bases and J by 0 bases; unmatched bases: 6. The CDR3 totals 15 residues. The CDR3 DNA sequence: TGTGCCAGCAGCCTCACGGGGGGGGGCTCCTACGAGCAGTACTTC. Residues: CASSLTGGGSYEQYF.

This clone showed up just a few times. The genes are TRBV7-7 and TRBJ2-7; the D gene is possibly TRBD1 (5 bases). The CDR3 loop spans 13 amino acids. Germline CDR1 SSHAT, CDR2 FNYEAQ (reference sequence). Trimming took 3 bases from V and 4 from J, leaving 10 bases between them. The CDR3 DNA is TGTGCCAGCAGCTTGGATGACAGATACGAGCAGTACTTC. It translates to CASSLDDRYEQYF. The full variable domain, its missing parts supplied by reference TRBV7-7 and TRBJ2-7, is GAGVSQSPRYKVTKRGQDVTLRCDPISSHATLYWYQQALGQGPEFLTYFNYEAQPDKSGLPSDRFSAERPEGSISTLTIQRTEQRDSAMYRCASSLDDRYEQYFGPGTRLTVT.

The rearrangement links TRBV7-2 to TRBJ1-3, with TRBD1 matching 8 bases. Trimming removed 4 bases from V and 0 bases from J; junction bases left unmatched: 2. Germline CDR1 is SGHTA and CDR2 is FQGNSA. The CDR3 contains 15 residues. CDR3 loop: CASSSGQGSGNTIYF. The CDR3 nucleotides are TGTGCCAGCAGCTCCGGACAGGGCTCTGGAAACACCATATATTTT.

This rearrangement joins TRBV7-2 to TRBJ1-1; TRBD1 aligns across 9 bases. The V segment lost 1 base and the J segment 7 bases; nucleotides outside the gene matches: 10. Germline V CDR1 and CDR2: SGHTA, FQGNSA. There are 16 residues in the CDR3. CDR3 coding DNA: TGTGCCAGCAGCTTAGGTTTGACAGGGGGGAAGGGTGAAGCTTTCTTT. Its translation is CASSLGLTGGKGEAFF.

The chain has TRBV10-3 and TRBJ2-1; 7 positions match TRBD1. The CDR3 contains 15 residues. The germline gives CDR1 ENHRY, CDR2 SYGVKD. The J segment lost 7 bases and the V segment lost 4 bases, leaving 10 bases of the junction unmatched. The CDR3 region is CAISVFGQATNEQFF. CDR3 coding DNA: TGTGCCATCAGTGTCTTTGGACAGGCCACGAATGAGCAGTTCTTC.

The rearrangement links TRBV11-2 to TRBJ2-1; TRBD2 is a possible D gene (7 bases). V gave up 7 bases and J gave up 3 bases, with 19 bases separating them. CDR1 and CDR2 (germline): SGHAT, FQNNGV. The CDR3 runs 16 residues. The CDR3 reads CASKIRGGPDYNEQFF. The CDR3 DNA is TGTGCCAGCAAAATAAGGGGGGGACCGGACTACAATGAGCAGTTCTTC.

The V and J genes are TRBV7-3 and TRBJ2-1; 8 nucleotides line up with TRBD2. The CDR3 spans 14 residues. The germline CDR1 and CDR2 sequences are SGHTA and FQGTGA. With 1 base clipped from V and 6 bases from J, the junction kept 2 bases outside the gene matches. The CDR3 protein is CASSLSGRSNEQFF. The CDR3 DNA follows: TGTGCCAGCAGCTTAAGCGGGAGGTCCAATGAGCAGTTCTTC. The whole variable domain, remainder taken from reference TRBV7-3 and TRBJ2-1, is GAGVSQTPSNKVTEKGKYVELRCDPISGHTALYWYRQSLGQGPEFLIYFQGTGAADDSGLPNDRFFAVRPEGSVSTLKIQRTERGDSAVYLCASSLSGRSNEQFFGPGTRLTVL.

The genes are TRBV7-9 and TRBJ2-1; TRBD2 matches at 12 bases. Germline V gene sequence: CDR1 SEHNR, CDR2 FQNEAQ (reference sequence). The V and J ends lost 2 bases and 9 bases, in that order; junction bases with no gene match: 5. The CDR3 runs 15 residues. CDR3: CASSLLAGGSSEQFF. The CDR3 nucleotides read TGTGCCAGCAGCTTACTAGCGGGGGGGTCAAGTGAGCAGTTCTTC. Full variable domain (outside the CDR3, taken from reference TRBV7-9 and TRBJ2-1): DTGVSQNPRHKITKRGQNVTFRCDPISEHNRLYWYRQTLGQGPEFLTYFQNEAQLEKSRLLSDRFSAERPKGSFSTLEIQRTEQGDSAMYLCASSLLAGGSSEQFFGPGTRLTVL.

V is TRBV11-3 and J is TRBJ1-5, with 7 bases identical to TRBD1. The CDR3 length is 18 residues. V was pared by 5 bases and J by 0 bases, with 13 bases of the junction left unmatched. Germline CDR1 and CDR2: SGHNT and YENEEA. CDR3 sequence reads: CASSGWDRGLLSNQPQHF. The CDR3 region has the DNA TGTGCCAGCAGCGGGTGGGACAGAGGGCTCCTTAGCAATCAGCCCCAGCATTTT.

V and J are TRBV7-3 and TRBJ2-2, with D perhaps matching TRBD2 (5 bases). The V gene's germline CDR1 is SGHTA and CDR2 FQGTGA. This CDR3 has 14 amino acids. Trimming took 5 bases from V and 7 from J, leaving 14 bases between them. In nucleotides, the CDR3 is TGTGCCAGCAGCCCCGACTACGGAGGCGGGGAGCTGTTTTTT. It codes for CASSPDYGGGELFF.

The chain joins TRBV11-2 to TRBJ2-7, with a possible D match to TRBD1 (6 bases). The germline V and J ends were trimmed by 2 bases and 2 bases, with 16 bases remaining between them. The CDR3 is 16 residues long. The germline gives CDR1 SGHAT, CDR2 FQNNGV. The CDR3 nucleotides read TGTGCCAGCAGCTTACAGGGGATAGGGAGCGCCTACGAGCAGTACTTC. This codes for CASSLQGIGSAYEQYF.